The clone carrying this T cell receptor beta chain has just a few counts. This specimen comes from a study of OX40 agonist ivuxolimab in advanced cancers. Researchers took blood at baseline, on cycle 4 day 1, and on cycle 7 day 1. TCRdb's copy holds only in-frame clones and misses some; the assay was immunoSEQ multiplex PCR. In the table there are 53,000 or so clones, about 77% of which are singletons. The origin of this receptor is an adult with an advanced solid tumor such as melanoma, head and neck, liver or kidney cancer. The specimen comprised CD4+ or CD8+ T cells sorted from blood, sampled in a trial of the OX40 agonist ivuxolimab.

DNA for the CDR3: TGTGCCAGCAGTTACTCCGGGACAGGGGGTGAAAAACTGTTTTTT. Translating gives CASSYSGTGGEKLFF. This chain connects TRBV6-5 to TRBJ1-4; 11 bases line up with TRBD1. The germline V gene has CDR1 MNHEY and CDR2 SVGAGI. The CDR3 is 15 residues long. Trimming at V came to 0 bases and at J to 7 bases, leaving 1 base not matched to a gene.